This T cell receptor beta chain was sequenced in a study of graft-versus-host responses after intestinal transplantation. Overall study: Multivisceral, liver-intestinal, or isolated intestinal transplants were received by the recipients.

Profiled with immunoSEQ multiplex PCR; TCRdb holds only in-frame clones, not every one. The sample contains around 14,000 clones, around 94% of which appear only once. Study-wide results and limits: Allografts from individuals with graft-donor T cell macrochimerism displayed high graft-versus-host to host-versus-graft clonal ratios.

A note on this clone: The antigen is unknown.

Germline V gives CDR1 SGHTA, CDR2 FQGNSA. Trimming stripped 2 bases from V and 2 bases from J, with 10 bases between. This CDR3 has 15 amino acids. Sample: PBMCs, taken 9 days after transplant. The chain joins TRBV7-2 to TRBJ1-5; D perhaps matches TRBD1 (5 bases). This clonotype originated in a human patient who received an intestinal transplant, so some T cells may come from the graft donor. CDR3 sequence: CASSLNGGGNQPQHF. As DNA, the CDR3 is TGTGCCAGCAGCTTAAACGGAGGGGGCAATCAGCCCCAGCATTTT. Drawing the rest from reference TRBV7-2 and TRBJ1-5, the complete variable domain is GAGVSQSPSNKVTEKGKDVELRCDPISGHTALYWYRQSLGQGLEFLIYFQGNSAPDKSGLPSDRFSAERTGGSVSTLTIQRTQQEDSAVYLCASSLNGGGNQPQHFGDGTRLSIL.